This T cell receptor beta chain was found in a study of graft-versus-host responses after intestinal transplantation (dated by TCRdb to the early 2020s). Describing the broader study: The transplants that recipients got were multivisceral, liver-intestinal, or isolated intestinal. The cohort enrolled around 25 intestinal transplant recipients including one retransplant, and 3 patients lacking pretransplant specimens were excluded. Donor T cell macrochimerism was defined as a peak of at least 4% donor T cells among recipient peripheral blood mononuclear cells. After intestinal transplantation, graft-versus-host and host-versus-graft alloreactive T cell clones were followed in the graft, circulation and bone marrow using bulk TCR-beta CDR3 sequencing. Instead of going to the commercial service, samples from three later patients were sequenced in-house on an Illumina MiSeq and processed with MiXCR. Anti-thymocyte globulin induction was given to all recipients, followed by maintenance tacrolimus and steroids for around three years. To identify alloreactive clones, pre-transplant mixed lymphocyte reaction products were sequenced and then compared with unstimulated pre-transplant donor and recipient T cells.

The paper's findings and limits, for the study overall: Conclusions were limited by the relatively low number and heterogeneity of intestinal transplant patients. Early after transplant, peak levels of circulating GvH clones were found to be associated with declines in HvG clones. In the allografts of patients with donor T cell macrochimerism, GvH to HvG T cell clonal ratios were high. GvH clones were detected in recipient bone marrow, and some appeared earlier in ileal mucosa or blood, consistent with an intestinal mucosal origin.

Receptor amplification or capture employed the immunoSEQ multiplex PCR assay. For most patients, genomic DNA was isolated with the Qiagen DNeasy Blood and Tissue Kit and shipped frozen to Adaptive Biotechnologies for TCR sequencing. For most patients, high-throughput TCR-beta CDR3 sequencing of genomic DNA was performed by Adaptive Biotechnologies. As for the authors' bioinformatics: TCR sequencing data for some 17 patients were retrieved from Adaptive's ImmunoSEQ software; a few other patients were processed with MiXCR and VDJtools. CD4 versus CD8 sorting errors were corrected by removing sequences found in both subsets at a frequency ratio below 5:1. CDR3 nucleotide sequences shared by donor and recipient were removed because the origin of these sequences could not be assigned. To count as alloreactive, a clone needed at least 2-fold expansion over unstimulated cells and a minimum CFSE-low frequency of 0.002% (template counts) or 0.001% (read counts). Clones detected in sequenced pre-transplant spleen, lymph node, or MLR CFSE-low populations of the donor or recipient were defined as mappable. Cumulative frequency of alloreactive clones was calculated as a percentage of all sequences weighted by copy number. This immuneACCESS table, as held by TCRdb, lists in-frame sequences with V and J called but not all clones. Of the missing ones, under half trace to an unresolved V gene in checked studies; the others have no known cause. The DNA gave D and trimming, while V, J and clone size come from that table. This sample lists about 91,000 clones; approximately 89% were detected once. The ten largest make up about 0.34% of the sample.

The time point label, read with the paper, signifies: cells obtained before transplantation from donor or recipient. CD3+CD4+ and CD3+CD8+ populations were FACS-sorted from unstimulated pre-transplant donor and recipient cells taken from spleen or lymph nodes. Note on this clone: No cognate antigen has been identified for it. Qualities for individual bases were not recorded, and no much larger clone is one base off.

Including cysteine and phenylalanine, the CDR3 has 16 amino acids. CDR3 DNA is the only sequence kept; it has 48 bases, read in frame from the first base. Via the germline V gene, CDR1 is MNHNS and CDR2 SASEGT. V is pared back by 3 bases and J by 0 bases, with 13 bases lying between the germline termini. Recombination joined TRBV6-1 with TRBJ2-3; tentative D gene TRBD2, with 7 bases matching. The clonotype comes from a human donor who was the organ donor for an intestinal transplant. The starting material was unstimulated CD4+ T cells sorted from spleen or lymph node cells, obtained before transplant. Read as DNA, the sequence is TGTGCCAGCAGTGAGGCCCGGGGGGCTAGCACAGATACGCAGTATTTT. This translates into CASSEARGASTDTQYF.